This T cell receptor (beta chain) emerged from a study of blood T cell repertoires in COVID-19. Study-wide context: COVID-19 samples from acute and convalescent phases originated in the United States, Italy and Spain.

Generated by immunoSEQ multiplex PCR, the TCRdb table keeps only in-frame clones and is missing some. The sample holds 150,000 to 200,000 clones, roughly nine tenths seen once. The germline V gene encodes CDR1 DFQATT and CDR2 SNEGSKA (reference sequence). CDR3 length: 11 amino acids. V gave up 6 bases and J gave up 7 bases, with 12 bases separating them. This TCR came from a human donor with acute COVID-19. The donor label of this sample is uncertain. The sequencing input was PBMCs or T cells enriched from blood (not recorded which). The chain joins TRBV20-1 to TRBJ1-2; possible D gene TRBD1, 5 bases. The CDR3 nucleotides are TGCAGTGCCCCTACAGGTGGTGGCTACACCTTC. This codes for CSAPTGGGYTF.